A selection of T cell receptor beta chains follows, all from one sample in a study of T cells in Graves' hyperthyroidism and ophthalmopathy. Each CDR3 protein is one row after TCRdb ran MiXCR on the multiplex PCR reads. The profile shows hundreds of thousands of distinct CDR3 sequences, roughly a third of them singletons. The source material was blood. These receptors all stem from a woman aged 40-49 years with Graves' hyperthyroidism. CDR3s include the opening cysteine and the closing phenylalanine or tryptophan. For some rows the clone size is stated as once, few or many, or as a class when expanded; others skip it.

TRBJ2-7	TRBV7-9	many	CASSLVTGGPLEQYF
TRBJ2-1	TRBV29-1	-	CSVGTGGYNEQFF
TRBJ1-4	TRBV12-3/TRBV12-4	-	CASKWSGGWKEKLFF
TRBJ1-5	TRBV6-5	-	CASSFHNGPQHF
TRBJ2-7	TRBV12-3/TRBV12-4	-	CASGQARHEQYF
TRBJ1-6	TRBV7-2	-	CASSYPGGHSPLHF
TRBJ1-1	TRBV10-3	-	CASSQGPYTEAFF
TRBJ2-2	TRBV2	few	CASSQGSGRGDGELFF
TRBJ2-5	TRBV20-1	many	CSANPGDQETQYF
TRBJ1-2	TRBV12-3/TRBV12-4	-	CASSLGAPQSYGYTF
TRBJ1-3	TRBV29-1	many	CSITGTEAGNTIYF
TRBJ1-1	TRBV10-1	many	CASSNHRSDQAFF
TRBJ2-3	TRBV19	-	CASNPRQGPSTDTQYF
TRBJ2-5	TRBV29-1	many	CSVEVFPKTQYF
TRBJ1-5	TRBV15	-	CATSRDPGINQPQHF
TRBJ1-1	TRBV19	many	CASSTQGAGGTEAFF
TRBJ1-6	TRBV10-3	-	CAISELPGARGLNSPLHF
TRBJ1-1	TRBV7-9	-	CASSPESGVGTEAFF
TRBJ1-6	TRBV7-2	-	CASSLTPKGSPLHF
TRBJ1-1	TRBV2	many	CASSTDSNTEAFF
TRBJ1-5	TRBV2	many	CASSVLAGQLNQPQHF
TRBJ2-7	TRBV7-2	many	CASSLSQGGQEQYF
TRBJ1-4	TRBV29-1	-	CSVDDRDKGKLFF
TRBJ2-5	TRBV7-9	few	CASSSPAGGKGETQYF
TRBJ1-2	TRBV15	-	CATSSHPGQGYGYTF
TRBJ1-2	TRBV7-2	-	CTSSRSTGVYGYTF
TRBJ1-2	TRBV6-5	-	CASSYGDPSYTF
TRBJ2-7	TRBV7-8	few	CASSQSTWDRSYEQYF
TRBJ1-1	TRBV29-1	many	CSAGTGGFTEAFF
TRBJ1-2	TRBV2	few	CASSITGTGGRGYTF
TRBJ2-5	TRBV24-1	-	CATSDTTGVETQYF
TRBJ2-5	TRBV20-1	many	CSAIPGQGRGETQYF
TRBJ1-1	TRBV25-1	-	CASSIGQQEAFF
TRBJ2-7	TRBV12-3/TRBV12-4	many	CASSDGRYEQYF
TRBJ2-7	TRBV11-1	-	CASSLGLNYEQYF
TRBJ1-2	TRBV7-2	-	CASSLGHQGDGYTF